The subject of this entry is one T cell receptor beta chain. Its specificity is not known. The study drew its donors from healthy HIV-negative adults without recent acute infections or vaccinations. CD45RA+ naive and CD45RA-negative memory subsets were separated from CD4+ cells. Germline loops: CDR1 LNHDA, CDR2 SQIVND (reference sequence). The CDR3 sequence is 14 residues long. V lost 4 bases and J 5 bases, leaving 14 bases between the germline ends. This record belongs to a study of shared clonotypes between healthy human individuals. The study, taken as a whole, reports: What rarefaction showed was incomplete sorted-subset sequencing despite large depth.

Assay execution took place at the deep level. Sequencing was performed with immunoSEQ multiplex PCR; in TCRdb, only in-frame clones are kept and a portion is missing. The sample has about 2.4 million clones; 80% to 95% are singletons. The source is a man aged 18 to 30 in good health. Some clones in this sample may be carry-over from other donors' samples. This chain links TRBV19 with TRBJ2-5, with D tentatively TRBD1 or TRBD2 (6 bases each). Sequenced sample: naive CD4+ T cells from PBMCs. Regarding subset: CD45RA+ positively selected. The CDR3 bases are TGTGCCAGTAGTACAGGAGGGGGGAGGGAGACCCAGTACTTC. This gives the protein CASSTGGGRETQYF.